Listed here are 18 T cell receptor beta chains from one sample, sequenced in a study of CD8 T cells in ankylosing spondylitis. TCRdb re-called the 5' RACE reads through MiXCR, storing one row per CDR3 protein. This sample has 180,000 or so distinct CDR3 sequences, with around 10% found just once. Material for sequencing was blood, either unsorted or a sorted T cell fraction (not recorded which). Receptors originate from a male donor with ankylosing spondylitis or in good health (not recorded which).

The genes are TRBV27 and TRBJ2-2, with D maybe TRBD2 (5 bases). The CDR3 length is 17 residues. Germline CDR1 is MNHEY and CDR2 is SMNVEV (reference sequence). V dropped 1 base and J dropped 5 bases, with 17 bases sitting between them. CDR3 nucleotide sequence: TGTGCCAGCAGTTTATTGGGGTGGAGGTCCTTAACCGGGGAGCTGTTTTTT. Protein: CASSLLGWRSLTGELFF.

The chain joins TRBV7-8 to TRBJ1-6, with no clear D. Trimming took off 4 bases at V and 5 bases at J, with 9 bases between the two ends. Per germline, CDR1 SGHVS and CDR2 FQNEAQ. CDR3 length equals 14 residues. CDR3 coding DNA: TGTGCCAGCAGCTCGGACGGAAATAATTCACCCCTCCACTTT. It codes for CASSSDGNNSPLHF.

This clonotype has ten or more counts. This sequence joins TRBV5-1 and TRBJ2-2; 8 positions agree with TRBD1. CDR3 size: 15 residues. The V gene's germline CDR1 is SGHRS and CDR2 YFSETQ. The ends lost 1 base at V and 7 bases at J; junction bases unmatched: 6. As DNA, the CDR3 is TGCGCCAGCAGCTTGCGGCAGGGGGCCCTCGGGGAGCTGTTTTTT. This gives the protein CASSLRQGALGELFF.

This clonotype occurred many times. The CDR3 loop reads CASSLSWSADTQYF. Here the CDR3 DNA reads TGTGCCAGCAGTCTGAGCTGGAGCGCAGATACGCAGTATTTT. This rearrangement joins TRBV6-1 to TRBJ2-3; D is undetermined. V was clipped by 5 bases and J by 4 bases, with 13 bases between them. The CDR3 sequence is 14 residues long. Germline CDR1 is MNHNS and CDR2 is SASEGT.

The chain couples TRBV7-9 to TRBJ2-5; D call uncertain. The CDR3 is 14 residues long. From germline, CDR1 is SEHNR and CDR2 FQNEAQ (reference sequence). The V end was cut by 1 base, the J end by 4 bases, with 10 bases between. The CDR3 loop is CASSLVWSPETQYF. The CDR3 DNA follows: TGTGCCAGCAGCTTAGTCTGGTCACCAGAGACCCAGTACTTC.

J is TRBJ1-2 and V is TRBV6-5; the D gene is possibly TRBD1 (5 bases). CDR1 and CDR2 (germline): MNHEY, SVGAGI. This CDR3 contains 14 residues. The germline V and J ends were trimmed by 0 bases and 3 bases, with 8 bases remaining between them. The DNA for the CDR3 is TGTGCCAGCAGTTACTCGGGGCAGTACTATGGCTACACCTTC. It codes for CASSYSGQYYGYTF.

This clonotype was counted at least ten times. The chain employs TRBV6-6 and TRBJ2-5; no definite D call. Deletions cut 6 bases from V and 1 base from J, with 6 bases between. CDR1 and CDR2 from the germline V gene are MNHNY and SVGAGI (reference sequence). The CDR3 is 12 residues long. CDR3 nucleotides: TGTGCCAGCAGCTTAAGCCAAGAGACCCAGTACTTC. Protein product: CASSLSQETQYF.

This clonotype was seen many times. The V gene is TRBV9, the J gene TRBJ2-3, with 8 bases identical to TRBD1. This CDR3 comprises 16 residues. V dropped 3 bases and J dropped 5; count of bases not matched to a gene: 11. Germline V gives CDR1 SGDLS, CDR2 YYNGEE. DNA of the CDR3: TGTGCCAGCAGCGCGAGTGGGCAGGGGGCAGGAGATACGCAGTATTTT. Its protein product is CASSASGQGAGDTQYF.

This clonotype was recorded many times. V and J are TRBV12-3 or TRBV12-4 and TRBJ1-5; D gene ambiguous. There are 15 residues in the CDR3. With 6 bases removed from V and 7 bases from J, the gap between germline ends came to 19 bases. The CDR3 sequence: CASSTPDGGVQPQHF. CDR3 nucleotides: TGTGCCAGCAGCACCCCGGACGGAGGCGTCCAGCCCCAGCATTTT.

The J gene is TRBJ2-3, the V gene TRBV7-9; D unclear. V was trimmed by 2 bases and J by 5 bases, leaving 14 bases between them. Per germline, CDR1 SEHNR and CDR2 FQNEAQ (reference sequence). The CDR3 totals 15 residues. DNA for the CDR3: TGTGCCAGCAGCTTAAGTACCCCCGACGGAGATACGCAGTATTTT. This translates into CASSLSTPDGDTQYF.

Concerning this clonotype itself: One end of the junction is discordant with germline, which a read error may explain. The chain is built from TRBV7-8 and TRBJ2-7, with TRBD1 as a possible D gene (7 bases). Germline V gives CDR1 SGHVS, CDR2 FQNEAQ. This CDR3 has 16 residues. The DNA for the CDR3 is TGTGCCGGCAGCGTAAACAGAGGGGGCGCGGGATACGAGCAGTACTTC. Translation: CAGSVNRGGAGYEQYF.

The chain recombines TRBV27 with TRBJ2-4; a weak D match, TRBD1 (6 bases). This CDR3 comprises 18 residues. The ends were cut back, 2 bases at V and 0 bases at J, with 17 bases in the middle. Looked up from germline, CDR1 is MNHEY and CDR2 is SMNVEV (reference sequence). The CDR3 region is CASSLGRGGVLAKNIQYF. The CDR3 DNA sequence: TGTGCCAGCAGTTTAGGCAGAGGGGGAGTTCTAGCCAAAAACATTCAGTACTTC.

The CDR3 reads CASSFQDWHSYEQYF. In DNA, the CDR3 is TGCGCCAGCAGCTTCCAGGACTGGCACTCCTACGAGCAGTACTTC. The chain combines TRBV5-1 with TRBJ2-7; D is perhaps TRBD2 (5 bases). The CDR3 sequence is 15 residues long. Germline V gives CDR1 SGHRS, CDR2 YFSETQ. V was clipped by 2 bases and J by 0 bases, with 12 bases between them.

This clonotype appeared many times. Since a much larger clone is just one base distant, this may be a read error. CDR3 sequence: CASSFPRRLSTDTQYF. CDR3 bases: TGTGCCAGCAGTTTCCCCAGGCGGCTTAGCACAGATACGCAGTATTTT. This chain links TRBV12-3 or TRBV12-4 with TRBJ2-3; no firm D call. The V gene lost 3 bases and the J gene lost 0 bases, with 13 bases spanning the gap. The length of the CDR3 is 16 residues.

This clonotype was picked up many times. The V and J genes are TRBV21-1 and TRBJ2-3; the table gives TRBD1 as D, unverified against the DNA. TRBV21-1 is deemed a pseudogene. The CDR3 is 17 residues long. The DNA for the CDR3 is TGTGCCAGCAGCAAAGTCACCTTCCCGGGAGAAATAGATACGCAGTATTTT. This gives the protein CASSKVTFPGEIDTQYF.

The sample holds many counts of this clonotype. J is TRBJ1-1 and V is TRBV6-5, with TRBD1 matching 10 bases. Trimming cost V 2 bases and J 5 bases; bases outside gene matches: 5. CDR3 size: 15 residues. CDR1 and CDR2 (germline): MNHEY, SVGAGI. The CDR3 loop reads CASSYREGQGTEAFF. The CDR3, as DNA: TGTGCCAGCAGTTACCGTGAGGGACAGGGGACTGAAGCTTTCTTT.

This clonotype has a count of ten or more. V and J are TRBV2 and TRBJ1-2; 7 bases line up with TRBD1. Germline V gene data show CDR1 as SNHLY and CDR2 as FYNNEI. The CDR3 has 16 amino acids. V was clipped by 8 bases and J by 4 bases; unmatched bases: 16. DNA of the CDR3: TGTGCCAGCCGTGTGTACAACGTCGACAGGGCCTATGGCTACACCTTC. As protein: CASRVYNVDRAYGYTF.

This clonotype was picked up many times. The chain employs TRBV6-5 and TRBJ2-5, with D possibly TRBD1 on 5 matching bases. The V end was cut by 4 bases, the J end by 7 bases, with 13 bases between. CDR1 and CDR2 (germline): MNHEY, SVGAGI. The length of the CDR3 is 13 residues. The CDR3 spells CASSFRAAGTQYF. CDR3 nucleotide sequence: TGTGCCAGCAGTTTCAGGGCCGCCGGGACCCAGTACTTC.